This TCR beta chain was recorded in a study of cytomegalovirus exposure and HLA in healthy donors. Study at large: The roughly 700 first-cohort repertoires and the 120 or so validation repertoires shared the same platform, a later analysis reported.

As regards this clone: Its specificity is not known.

The table came from immunoSEQ multiplex PCR; TCRdb's copy has only in-frame clones and leaves some out. The table records some 140,000 clones, less than 90% of them present only once. CDR1 and CDR2 (germline): SEHNR, FQNEAQ (reference sequence). V gave up 4 bases and J gave up 8 bases, with 11 bases separating them. This CDR3 comprises 13 residues. Study-wide results and caveats: Confirmation in vitro established that a few CMV-associated chains were specific for CMV antigens. For most TCR sequences rarity was the rule, although some public TCRs occurred in many donors. Using the classifier, cytomegalovirus status was reportedly diagnosed with high specificity and sensitivity.

The chain couples TRBV7-9 to TRBJ1-4, with D uncertain. The sequence came from a man between 18 and 29 years old in good health and CMV-seronegative. Sequences were obtained from PBMCs. The chain's CDR3 is CASSYAGTEKLFF. CDR3 nucleotide sequence: TGTGCCAGCAGCTACGCGGGCACAGAAAAACTGTTTTTT.